What follows describes a single TCR beta chain. The target antigen is unknown. Libraries were prepared by immunoSEQ multiplex PCR; TCRdb keeps only in-frame clonotypes and omits some of them. Seen here are some 120,000 clones, 68% observed once, and the top ten hold 24%. This sample was included in a study of shared clonotypes between healthy human individuals. Every donor, a Caucasian adult, lived in Nashville, Tennessee. Together with CD45RO+ cells, CCR7-negative CD45RA+ TemRA cells were included in CD8 memory. Study results and caveats: Richness estimates generally favored naive over memory subsets.

CDR3 size: 13 residues. Trimming left V 9 bases short and J 8 bases short, with 16 bases between. Germline V gives CDR1 KGHSH, CDR2 LQKENI. This rearrangement joins TRBV18 to TRBJ1-4; possible D gene TRBD1, 6 bases. The TCR comes from a woman aged 25 to 39 in good health. Sample: memory CD8+ T cells sorted from blood. Documented subset: CD45RO+ cells pooled with CCR7-negative TemRA cells. CDR3 nucleotides: TGTGCCAGATACCCGGGGGCTCGGGAAAAACTGTTTTTT. Protein sequence: CARYPGAREKLFF.